This entry lists 22 T cell receptor beta chains sequenced from one sample in a study of T cell responses to AZD1222 COVID-19 vaccine. Assay: immunoSEQ multiplex PCR; the TCRdb copy retains only in-frame clones and omits some. The sample holds 150,000 or so clones, around 93% seen once. Source: peripheral blood, taken on day 0 of AZD1222 vaccination. These receptors were obtained from an adult in good health.

The chain employs TRBV7-9 and TRBJ1-4; 8 bases agree with TRBD1. Germline CDR1 SEHNR, CDR2 FQNEAQ (reference sequence). This CDR3 comprises 15 residues. V was clipped by 4 bases and J by 6 bases; unmatched bases: 7. The DNA for the CDR3 is TGTGCCAGCAGCTCACCGGGACAGGCAGATGAAAAACTGTTTTTT. Translation gives CASSSPGQADEKLFF.

The J gene is TRBJ1-2, the V gene TRBV7-8, with 7 bases lining up with TRBD1. With 5 bases clipped from V and 1 base from J, the junction kept 10 bases outside the gene matches. The CDR3 consists of 16 residues. The germline gives CDR1 SGHVS, CDR2 FQNEAQ. The CDR3 spells CASSHRDSSHNYGYTF. CDR3 bases: TGTGCCAGCAGCCACCGGGACAGTTCCCATAACTATGGCTACACCTTC.

This sequence joins TRBV7-9 and TRBJ2-7; D gene ambiguous. CDR1 is SEHNR and CDR2 is FQNEAQ in the germline V gene (reference sequence). The V gene lost 6 bases and the J gene lost 0 bases, with 6 bases spanning the gap. This CDR3 contains 12 residues. Here the CDR3 DNA reads TGTGCCAGCAGTTCATCCTCCTACGAGCAGTACTTC. Translating gives CASSSSSYEQYF.

The CDR3 DNA is TGTGCCAGCAGCCCCCGGATTGAGGGCCGTGAGCAGTACTTC. This translates into CASSPRIEGREQYF. The chain is built from TRBV4-2 and TRBJ2-7; a possible D gene is TRBD2 (5 bases). The ends were cut back, 4 bases at V and 7 bases at J, with 17 bases in the middle. CDR3 length: 14 residues. Germline-derived CDR1 and CDR2 are LGHNA and YNFKEQ.

The genes are TRBV15 and TRBJ1-1; D gene uncertain. Germline V gene sequence: CDR1 LNHNV, CDR2 YYDKDF (reference sequence). This CDR3 has 13 amino acids. V shed 4 bases and J shed 2 bases, with 8 bases lying between them. The CDR3 DNA follows: TGTGCCACCAGCACGGAAGGAAACACTGAAGCTTTCTTT. Protein sequence: CATSTEGNTEAFF.

The rearrangement joins TRBV7-2 to TRBJ1-1, with D hard to call. The CDR3 consists of 12 residues. The V and J ends lost 3 bases and 8 bases respectively, with 10 bases between them. The V gene's germline CDR1 is SGHTA and CDR2 FQGNSA. CDR3 in DNA: TGTGCCAGCAGCTTTTATCGTCAGGAAGCTTTCTTT. The encoded protein is CASSFYRQEAFF.

The V gene is TRBV20-1, the J gene TRBJ1-2; D is undetermined. This CDR3 is 11 amino acids long. Germline CDR1 and CDR2: DFQATT and SNEGSKA (reference sequence). V was shortened by 0 bases and J by 4 bases, with 3 bases between the two germline ends. The DNA of the CDR3 is TGCAGTGCTAGAGAGTTCTATGGCTACACCTTC. It specifies CSAREFYGYTF.

This clone has just one count. The J gene is TRBJ2-7, the V gene TRBV20-1; 7 positions agree with TRBD1. The trim removed 3 bases at V and 2 bases at J, leaving 7 bases unmatched. CDR1 and CDR2 (germline): DFQATT, SNEGSKA (reference sequence). The CDR3 sequence is 14 residues long. CDR3 nucleotide sequence: TGCAGTGCTAGTAAGAGGGACAGACCCTACGAGCAGTACTTC. It translates to CSASKRDRPYEQYF.

The chain employs TRBV28 and TRBJ1-2; D is possibly TRBD1 (5 bases). There are 15 residues in the CDR3. Per germline, CDR1 MDHEN and CDR2 SYDVKM. The V gene lost 3 bases and the J gene lost 4 bases, with 15 bases spanning the gap. CDR3 nucleotides: TGTGCCAGCAGTTTCGCCAGAACGGGGACCTATGGCTACACCTTC. Translating gives CASSFARTGTYGYTF.

This chain links TRBV4-1 with TRBJ1-6; 7 bases align to TRBD1. There are 15 residues in the CDR3. The germline V gene encodes CDR1 MGHRA and CDR2 YSYEKL. J gave up 6 bases and V 6 bases, and 8 bases lay outside the gene matches. This CDR3 is CASRPNTGVNSPLHF. The CDR3 DNA sequence: TGCGCCAGCAGACCTAATACAGGGGTTAATTCACCCCTCCACTTT.

In DNA, the CDR3 is TGTGCCAGCAGCCCCCTAGGGGATACGCAGTATTTT. It encodes CASSPLGDTQYF. The rearrangement uses TRBV7-8 and TRBJ2-3; unclear D gene. V gave up 5 bases and J gave up 6 bases, with 9 bases separating them. CDR1 and CDR2 from the germline V gene are SGHVS and FQNEAQ. The CDR3 sequence is 12 residues long.

The chain combines TRBV7-8 with TRBJ2-2; 8 positions match TRBD1. The CDR3 length is 16 residues. From germline, CDR1 is SGHVS and CDR2 FQNEAQ. With V trimmed by 4 bases and J by 0 bases, 4 bases remained unmatched. As DNA, the CDR3 is TGTGCCAGCAGCTCCCGACAGGGGACGAACACCGGGGAGCTGTTTTTT. It translates to CASSSRQGTNTGELFF. Based on the CDR3 plus reference TRBV7-8 and TRBJ2-2, the full variable domain is GAGVSQSPRYKVAKRGQDVALRCDPISGHVSLFWYQQALGQGPEFLTYFQNEAQLDKSGLPSDRFFAERPEGSVSTLKIQRTQQEDSAVYLCASSSRQGTNTGELFFGEGSRLTVL.

V is TRBV30 and J is TRBJ1-4; D possibly corresponds to TRBD1 (6 bases). This CDR3 contains 13 residues. The germline gives CDR1 GTSNPN, CDR2 SVGIG (reference sequence). The V end lost 2 bases, the J end lost 8 bases, and 12 bases lay between the germline ends. This CDR3 reads CAWSPGHGEKLFF. For the CDR3, the DNA is TGTGCCTGGAGTCCGGGACATGGAGAAAAACTGTTTTTT.

The J gene is TRBJ2-1, the V gene TRBV29-1; perhaps TRBD1 as D (6 bases). The CDR3 is 13 residues long. V lost 4 bases to trimming and J lost 6 bases, with 13 bases between them. Germline V lookup: CDR1 SQVTM, CDR2 ANQGSEA. CDR3 bases: TGCAGCGTTGGCCAGGGGACCCTCAATGAGCAGTTCTTC. This gives the protein CSVGQGTLNEQFF.

This clone was seen just once. This rearrangement joins TRBV6-5 to TRBJ1-2; 11 bases are a match to TRBD1. J gave up 8 bases and V 6 bases, and 5 bases lay outside the gene matches. CDR1 and CDR2 from the germline V gene are MNHEY and SVGAGI. CDR3 length equals 13 residues. The CDR3 sequence is CASSPGTGGGYTF. In nucleotides, the CDR3 is TGTGCCAGCAGCCCCGGGACAGGGGGAGGCTACACCTTC.

The V call is TRBV29-1, the J call TRBJ1-5; D is ambiguous. Trimming shortened V by 5 bases and J by 4 bases, and 9 bases separated the two germline ends. Germline V CDR1 and CDR2: SQVTM, ANQGSEA. This CDR3 has 12 residues. The CDR3 coding sequence is TGCAGCGTTAAGGACGAAAATCAGCCCCAGCATTTT. It specifies CSVKDENQPQHF.

This chain connects TRBV6-2 or TRBV6-3 to TRBJ2-7; weak D call: TRBD1 (6 bases). The germline CDR1 and CDR2 sequences are MNHEY and SVGEGT. The CDR3 extends over 15 amino acids. The V gene lost 5 bases and the J gene lost 2 bases, with 16 bases spanning the gap. CDR3 sequence (DNA): TGTGCCAGCAGTGACCAAAACAGGGTACCCTACGAGCAGTACTTC. Amino acids: CASSDQNRVPYEQYF.

This clone was found a few times. The genes are TRBV15 and TRBJ2-7, with unresolved D. Germline V gives CDR1 LNHNV, CDR2 YYDKDF (reference sequence). V was clipped by 0 bases and J by 5 bases, with 14 bases between them. The CDR3 is made up of 15 amino acids. The DNA for the CDR3 is TGTGCCACCAGCAGAGACCCATGGTCCGAGAACGAGCAGTACTTC. Translated, it gives CATSRDPWSENEQYF.

The chain recombines TRBV5-1 with TRBJ1-1, with 8 bases aligning to TRBD1. The V gene's germline CDR1 is SGHRS and CDR2 YFSETQ. Unmatched junction bases numbered 15, after V lost 10 bases and J lost 7 bases. The CDR3 runs to 14 residues. CDR3 loop: CASNRGERGHEAFF. In DNA, the CDR3 is TGCGCCTCCAACAGGGGGGAGAGGGGCCATGAAGCTTTCTTT.

The chain recombines TRBV4-3 with TRBJ1-4; 9 positions match TRBD1. The CDR3 length is 16 residues. V gave up 0 bases and J gave up 7 bases; unmatched junction bases: 6. Germline lookup yields CDR1 LGHNA and CDR2 YSLEER. CDR3 DNA: TGCGCCAGCAGCCAAGAAACCGGGACAGGGTTTGAAAAACTGTTTTTT. This encodes CASSQETGTGFEKLFF.

This chain uses TRBV11-2 with TRBJ1-1; D might be TRBD1 (5 bases). Deletions cut 5 bases from V and 3 bases from J, with 10 bases between. The CDR3 extends over 13 amino acids. CDR1 is SGHAT and CDR2 is FQNNGV in the germline V gene. The CDR3 loop is CASSIGGDTEAFF. Written as DNA, the CDR3 is TGTGCCAGCAGCATAGGAGGGGACACTGAAGCTTTCTTT.

V is TRBV3-1 (or the pseudogene TRBV3-2) and J is TRBJ2-3; 8 nucleotides line up with TRBD2. CDR3 length equals 14 residues. V lost 1 base and J lost 6; bases outside the gene matches: 3. CDR1 is LGHDT and CDR2 is YNNKEL in the germline V gene (reference sequence). Here the CDR3 DNA reads TGTGCCAGCAGCCAAGCGGGGGGGCAGGATACGCAGTATTTT. Residues: CASSQAGGQDTQYF.